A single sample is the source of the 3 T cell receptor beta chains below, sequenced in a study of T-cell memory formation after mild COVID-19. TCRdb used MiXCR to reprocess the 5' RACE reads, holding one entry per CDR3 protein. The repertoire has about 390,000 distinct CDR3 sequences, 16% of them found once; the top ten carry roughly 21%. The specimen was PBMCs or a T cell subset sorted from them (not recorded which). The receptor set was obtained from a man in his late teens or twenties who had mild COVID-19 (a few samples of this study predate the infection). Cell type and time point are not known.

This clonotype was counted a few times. This chain's CDR3 is CASSDSRGVKEKLFF. The DNA of the CDR3 is TGTGCCAGCAGTGATTCGAGGGGAGTAAAGGAAAAACTGTTTTTT. The rearrangement uses TRBV6-1 and TRBJ1-4, with D possibly being TRBD1 (5 bases). Germline V gives CDR1 MNHNS, CDR2 SASEGT. The V end was cut by 3 bases, the J end by 8 bases, with 16 bases between. This CDR3 comprises 15 residues.

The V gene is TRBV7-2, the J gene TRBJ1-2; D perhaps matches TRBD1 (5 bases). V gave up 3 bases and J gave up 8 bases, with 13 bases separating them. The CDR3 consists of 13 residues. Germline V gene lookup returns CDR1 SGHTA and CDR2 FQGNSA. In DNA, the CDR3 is TGTGCCAGCAGCTTTTTCCCTAGGACAGGCTACACCTTC. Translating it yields CASSFFPRTGYTF. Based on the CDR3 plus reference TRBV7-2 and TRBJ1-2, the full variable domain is GAGVSQSPSNKVTEKGKDVELRCDPISGHTALYWYRQSLGQGLEFLIYFQGNSAPDKSGLPSDRFSAERTGGSVSTLTIQRTQQEDSAVYLCASSFFPRTGYTFGSGTRLTVV.

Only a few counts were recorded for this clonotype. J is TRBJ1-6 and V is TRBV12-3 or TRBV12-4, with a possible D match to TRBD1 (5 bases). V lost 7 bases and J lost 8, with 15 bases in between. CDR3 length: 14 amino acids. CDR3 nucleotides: TGTGCCAGCAACCCTGGGGGGTTGGATTCACCCCTCCACTTT. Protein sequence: CASNPGGLDSPLHF.